This TCR beta chain was retrieved from a study of Graves' ophthalmopathy and Graves' hyperthyroidism. If patients had other autoimmune diseases, uncontrolled infections, pregnancy or lactation, they were excluded. Using RNA transcripts, the TCR beta CDR3 regions were amplified. RT-PCR in the first round used HTBI primers; a second-round multiplex PCR followed. TCRdb independently ran MiXCR on the multiplex PCR reads; one entry per CDR3 protein. The sample gives 740,000 or so distinct CDR3 sequences, roughly 40% of which show up once; roughly 46% is in the top ten. Trimming pared 0 bases from V and 0 bases from J, leaving 15 bases between. This CDR3 region has 19 residues. Germline V gives CDR1 SGHTA, CDR2 FQGNSA. Notes on this clonotype: Its antigen is not identified.

Study outcomes and limitations: The majority of expanded thyroid clonotypes above 0.001 frequency also occurred in blood.

This TCR derives from an adult man with Graves' ophthalmopathy. Source material: peripheral blood. The V and J genes are TRBV7-2 and TRBJ1-6; D is unclear. CDR3 sequence: CASSLAAAGASSYNSPLHF. For the CDR3, the DNA is TGTGCCAGCAGCTTAGCGGCGGCGGGAGCGAGCTCCTATAATTCACCCCTCCACTTT.